One sample yielded the 25 T cell receptor beta chains listed below, sequenced in a study of blood T cell repertoires in COVID-19. Clones were sequenced by immunoSEQ multiplex PCR, and TCRdb holds only the in-frame ones, with some missing. The data show about 220,000 clones, around 83% seen once. The sequencing input was peripheral blood. These receptors were collected from a middle-aged man who had recovered from COVID-19.

This clone was detected only once. The J gene is TRBJ2-2, the V gene TRBV4-3; 9 nucleotides line up with TRBD2. Germline loops: CDR1 LGHNA, CDR2 YSLEER. V lost 0 bases and J lost 1; bases outside the gene matches: 6. This CDR3 has 18 residues. The CDR3 loop is CASSQELAGAVNTGELFF. The CDR3 DNA reads TGCGCCAGCAGCCAAGAATTAGCGGGGGCCGTGAACACCGGGGAGCTGTTTTTT.

V usage is TRBV6-5 and J usage is TRBJ2-6, with unresolved D. Between the trimmed V and J ends, which lost 8 bases and 0 bases, there was a span of 5 bases. There are 13 residues in the CDR3. Germline loops: CDR1 MNHEY, CDR2 SVGAGI. The CDR3: CASEISGANVLTF. The CDR3 DNA reads TGTGCCAGCGAGATCTCTGGGGCCAACGTCCTGACTTTC.

The chain uses TRBV29-1 and TRBJ2-7; weak D call: TRBD2 (6 bases). Germline-derived CDR1 and CDR2 are SQVTM and ANQGSEA. The germline V and J ends were trimmed by 7 bases and 2 bases, with 15 bases remaining between them. The CDR3 is made up of 13 amino acids. The CDR3: CSGGNNPPYEQYF. In nucleotides, the CDR3 is TGCAGCGGCGGGAATAACCCACCCTACGAGCAGTACTTC.

The V gene is TRBV10-1, the J gene TRBJ1-1, with TRBD1 matching over 8 bases. The CDR3 sequence is 15 residues long. After removal of 5 bases from V and 5 bases from J, the junction contained 10 bases not matched to a gene. CDR1 and CDR2 (germline): WNHNN, SYGVQD (reference sequence). The CDR3 reads CASSLSRTGSTEAFF. CDR3 nucleotide sequence: TGCGCCAGCAGTCTCTCCCGGACAGGGTCAACTGAAGCTTTCTTT.

The chain couples TRBV18 to TRBJ1-1; tentative D call: TRBD1 (6 bases). This CDR3 spans 14 amino acids. V lost 1 base and J 3 bases, leaving 9 bases between the germline ends. Germline loops: CDR1 KGHSH, CDR2 LQKENI. The CDR3 DNA sequence: TGTGCCAGCTCACCACGTAACAGGGACACTGAAGCTTTCTTT. It translates to CASSPRNRDTEAFF.

This chain connects TRBV28 to TRBJ2-2; no firm D call. With 2 bases removed from V and 0 bases from J, the gap between germline ends came to 10 bases. This CDR3 has 16 amino acids. Looked up from germline, CDR1 is MDHEN and CDR2 is SYDVKM. The DNA of the CDR3 is TGTGCCAGCAGTTTACTTACGGGTGCGAACACCGGGGAGCTGTTTTTT. It codes for CASSLLTGANTGELFF.

For the CDR3, the DNA is TGCGCCAGCAGCCAAAACTTTGCCTCCGGGGGGGCTTTCTACGAGCAGTACTTC. It translates to CASSQNFASGGAFYEQYF. The J gene is TRBJ2-7, the V gene TRBV4-3, with TRBD2 matching 8 bases. The V gene's germline CDR1 is LGHNA and CDR2 YSLEER. The CDR3 contains 18 residues. The trim removed 2 bases at V and 3 bases at J, leaving 15 bases unmatched.

To note about this clone: At one boundary the junction diverges from the germline segment, which might be a read error. The CDR3 protein is CASSHPGGGDYNF. The CDR3 region has the DNA TGCGCCAGCAGCCATCCTGGAGGCGGGGATTACAATTTT. The V call is TRBV4-1, the J call TRBJ2-3, with D tentatively TRBD2 (6 bases). Looked up from germline, CDR1 is MGHRA and CDR2 is YSYEKL. The CDR3 covers 13 residues.

This clone was counted a few times. The V and J genes are TRBV4-3 and TRBJ2-3; a weak D match, TRBD2 (6 bases). The germline V and J ends were trimmed by 0 bases and 2 bases, with 12 bases remaining between them. This CDR3 region has 16 residues. Per the germline V gene, CDR1 is LGHNA and CDR2 is YSLEER. The CDR3 reads CASSQDGGGNTDTQYF. The CDR3 nucleotides are TGCGCCAGCAGCCAAGATGGCGGCGGGAACACAGATACGCAGTATTTT.

V and J are TRBV5-1 and TRBJ2-3; the match to TRBD2 covers 11 bases. Trimming cost V 4 bases and J 3 bases; bases outside gene matches: 10. The CDR3 spans 17 residues. Germline V lookup: CDR1 SGHRS, CDR2 YFSETQ. The DNA for the CDR3 is TGCGCCAGCAGCCCTAAACTGACTAGCGGGGCAACAGATACGCAGTATTTT. Its translation is CASSPKLTSGATDTQYF.

J is TRBJ2-1 and V is TRBV5-4; TRBD2 matches 10 bases. V gave up 8 bases and J gave up 3 bases; unmatched junction bases: 11. The CDR3 has 16 amino acids. Germline lookup yields CDR1 SGHNT and CDR2 YYREEE (reference sequence). The CDR3 DNA is TGTGCCAGTATGGCCGGGAGCGGGAGGGGCTACAATGAGCAGTTCTTC. Translation gives CASMAGSGRGYNEQFF. The variable domain in full, with the rest retrieved from reference TRBV5-4 and TRBJ2-1, is ETGVTQSPTHLIKTRGQQVTLRCSSQSGHNTVSWYQQALGQGPQFIFQYYREEENGRGNFPPRFSGLQFPNYSSELNVNALELDDSALYLCASMAGSGRGYNEQFFGPGTRLTVL.

This chain uses TRBV7-2 with TRBJ2-3, with TRBD2 matching over 12 bases. From germline, CDR1 is SGHTA and CDR2 FQGNSA. The CDR3 has 14 residues. V shed 6 bases, J shed 7 bases, and the junction held 5 bases outside the gene matches. The CDR3 loop reads CASRSGLAGNTQYF. The CDR3 DNA reads as TGTGCCAGCAGGTCCGGACTAGCGGGAAATACGCAGTATTTT.

The rearrangement links TRBV27 to TRBJ2-5; the D gene is possibly TRBD2 (6 bases). Trimming took 8 bases from V and 9 from J, leaving 19 bases between them. The CDR3 spans 13 residues. Germline CDR1 is MNHEY and CDR2 is SMNVEV (reference sequence). CDR3 sequence (DNA): TGTGCCAGCGGGGGACGCGGGACCGGGGCCCAGTACTTC. This sequence encodes CASGGRGTGAQYF.

The rearrangement joins TRBV4-1 to TRBJ2-4; tentatively, D is TRBD2 (5 bases). The CDR3 runs 18 residues. Germline V gene lookup returns CDR1 MGHRA and CDR2 YSYEKL. Trimming cost V 1 base and J 2 bases, with 18 bases left between them. This chain's CDR3 is CASSQGQNLGSSKNIQYF. The CDR3 DNA is TGCGCCAGCAGCCAAGGTCAAAACTTAGGGAGCTCCAAAAACATTCAGTACTTC.

V is TRBV27 and J is TRBJ2-3, with 8 bases aligning to TRBD2. The V gene end was trimmed by 7 bases and the J gene end by 0 bases; junction bases not matched to a gene: 9. CDR1 and CDR2 from the germline V gene are MNHEY and SMNVEV (reference sequence). The CDR3 has 16 amino acids. The CDR3 DNA follows: TGTGCCAGCAACCGATTCGGGGGGGAGAGCACAGATACGCAGTATTTT. It is translated as CASNRFGGESTDTQYF.

This chain joins TRBV11-3 and TRBJ2-1, with no clear D. This CDR3 has 16 amino acids. Deletions cut 6 bases from V and 7 bases from J, with 22 bases between. CDR1 is SGHNT and CDR2 is YENEEA in the germline V gene. CDR3 in DNA: TGTGCCAGCAGTACCTTCGGAATACGGGTATTGAATGAGCAGTTCTTC. Its translation: CASSTFGIRVLNEQFF.

The V call is TRBV27, the J call TRBJ1-1; tentative D call: TRBD1 (6 bases). The CDR3 is 17 amino acids. In germline, CDR1 is MNHEY, CDR2 SMNVEV (reference sequence). V lost 6 bases and J lost 0, with 20 bases in between. The CDR3 spells CASRPRRGGYLNTEAFF. The CDR3 coding sequence is TGTGCCAGCAGGCCTCGGAGGGGGGGCTATCTGAACACTGAAGCTTTCTTT.

A note on this clone: Other DNA sequences in this sample translate to the same CDR3. The gene calls are TRBV18 and TRBJ1-1; 9 positions agree with TRBD1. CDR1 KGHSH and CDR2 LQKENI come from the germline V gene. V shed 3 bases, J shed 4 bases, and the junction held 3 bases outside the gene matches. CDR3 length: 14 residues. The CDR3 DNA reads as TGTGCCAGCTCACCGGACAGGGGTGGCACTGAAGCTTTCTTT. It specifies CASSPDRGGTEAFF.

This clone was seen a handful of times. The chain recombines TRBV7-8 with TRBJ1-2; the D is unclear. V lost 3 bases and J 0 bases, leaving 11 bases between the germline ends. There are 15 residues in the CDR3. From germline, CDR1 is SGHVS and CDR2 FQNEAQ. Here the CDR3 reads CASSLSRHTNYGYTF. CDR3 DNA sequence: TGTGCCAGCAGCTTGAGTAGACATACTAACTATGGCTACACCTTC.

This sequence joins TRBV5-6 and TRBJ2-1; D is perhaps TRBD2 (5 bases). The V and J ends lost 6 bases and 5 bases respectively, with 18 bases between them. CDR3 length: 15 residues. Germline assignment: CDR1 SGHDT and CDR2 YYEEEE. The CDR3 region has the DNA TGTGCCAGCACCCGCCTGGAGCGGTATAACAATGAGCAGTTCTTC. Its translation: CASTRLERYNNEQFF.

The chain is built from TRBV11-3 and TRBJ2-1; 7 bases are shared with TRBD2. V lost 0 bases, J lost 9 bases, and 2 bases stayed unmatched. Per germline, CDR1 SGHNT and CDR2 YENEEA. This CDR3 comprises 13 residues. CDR3 in amino acids: CASSLEWEGEQFF. CDR3 sequence (DNA): TGTGCCAGCAGCTTAGAGTGGGAGGGTGAGCAGTTCTTC.

This clone was counted a single time. The gene calls are TRBV5-4 and TRBJ2-7; TRBD1 agrees at 9 bases. The CDR3 sequence is 13 residues long. V trimming: 4 bases; J trimming: 2 bases; junction bases outside the gene matches: 1. Per germline, CDR1 SGHNT and CDR2 YYREEE (reference sequence). CDR3 protein: CASSRDRAYEQYF. In nucleotides, the CDR3 is TGTGCCAGCAGCAGGGACAGGGCCTACGAGCAGTACTTC. The whole variable domain, filled in from reference TRBV5-4 and TRBJ2-7, reads ETGVTQSPTHLIKTRGQQVTLRCSSQSGHNTVSWYQQALGQGPQFIFQYYREEENGRGNFPPRFSGLQFPNYSSELNVNALELDDSALYLCASSRDRAYEQYFGPGTRLTVT.

The chain couples TRBV25-1 to TRBJ2-5; weak D call: TRBD2 (6 bases). Germline V CDR1 and CDR2: MGHDK, SYGVNS. Trimming removed 3 bases at V and 1 base at J, with 12 bases between. The CDR3 covers 15 residues. This CDR3 reads CASSDAGRAQETQYF. DNA of the CDR3: TGTGCCAGCAGTGATGCGGGACGGGCCCAAGAGACCCAGTACTTC.

This chain links TRBV5-1 with TRBJ2-4; D remains ambiguous. This CDR3 is built from 12 residues. Germline V CDR1 and CDR2: SGHRS, YFSETQ. V gave up 1 base and J gave up 7 bases, with 6 bases separating them. The CDR3, as DNA: TGCGCCAGCAGCTTGCACGGGAACATTCAGTACTTC. Translated, it gives CASSLHGNIQYF.

The V call is TRBV2, the J call TRBJ2-7; 12 nucleotides align to TRBD2. V lost 4 bases and J lost 2; bases outside the gene matches: 3. The CDR3 runs to 15 residues. Looked up from germline, CDR1 is SNHLY and CDR2 is FYNNEI. CDR3 DNA: TGTGCCAGCAGTGGGACTAGCGGGGTAACCTACGAGCAGTACTTC. This sequence encodes CASSGTSGVTYEQYF.